A selection of T cell receptor beta chains follows, all from one sample in a study of human T cells and chemical hapten exposure. TCRdb re-analysed the RACE reads in MiXCR, keeping a single row per CDR3 protein. The sample holds more than 250,000 distinct CDR3 sequences; approximately 7.5% are singletons and the top ten take more than 0.95%. Source: whole blood, taken in connection with sensitization to the hapten diphenylcyclopropenone (DPC). Receptors originate from a man younger than 35 with alopecia areata. Some clones in this sample may be carry-over from other donors' samples. Each CDR3 is given with its conserved first and last residue. The D gene is left open where the match is weak. Size is omitted from some rows. Given values are once, few, many or a class for expanded clones.

V gene: TRBV5-1; J gene: TRBJ1-6; clone size: -; D gene: TRBD1; CDR3 DNA: TGCGCCAGCAGCTCCGACAGGGGTAGAAATTCACCCCTCCACTTT; CDR3 protein: CASSSDRGRNSPLHF
V gene: TRBV6-2/TRBV6-3; J gene: TRBJ1-2; clone size: many; D gene: TRBD1; CDR3 DNA: TGTGCCAGCAGTTACTCTTACGGGACAGGGGATGAAAACTATGGCTACACCTTC; CDR3 protein: CASSYSYGTGDENYGYTF
V gene: TRBV5-1; J gene: TRBJ2-3; clone size: -; D gene: TRBD2; CDR3 DNA: TGCGCCAGCACTGGCGGGGGGTCTAGCACAGATACGCAGTATTTT; CDR3 protein: CASTGGGSSTDTQYF
V gene: TRBV29-1; J gene: TRBJ2-1; clone size: -; D gene: TRBD1; CDR3 DNA: TGCAGCGTTGAAGGTGCGGACAGGGGGTACAATGAGCAGTTCTTC; CDR3 protein: CSVEGADRGYNEQFF
V gene: TRBV28; J gene: TRBJ2-7; clone size: many; D gene: TRBD1; CDR3 DNA: TGTGCCAGCAGGCCACCGGGACAGGGTATCTACGAGCAGTACTTC; CDR3 protein: CASRPPGQGIYEQYF
V gene: TRBV4-1; J gene: TRBJ1-1; clone size: few; D gene: -; CDR3 DNA: TGCGCCAGCAGCCAAGATCGACGGCAGAACGCTGAAGCTTTCTTT; CDR3 protein: CASSQDRRQNAEAFF
V gene: TRBV15; J gene: TRBJ1-6; clone size: -; D gene: TRBD1; CDR3 DNA: TGTGCCACCAGCAGAGGTGGCACTCAGGGGGAAAACGCACCCCTCCACTTT; CDR3 protein: CATSRGGTQGENAPLHF
V gene: TRBV20-1; J gene: TRBJ1-6; clone size: -; D gene: -; CDR3 DNA: TGCAGTGCCAGACCCGAAGGAGTATACCTTCGTGGATCACCCCTCCACTTT; CDR3 protein: CSARPEGVYLRGSPLHF
V gene: TRBV7-9; J gene: TRBJ1-5; clone size: many; D gene: TRBD1; CDR3 DNA: TGTGCCAGCAGCCTAGGACAGGGCTATAGCAATCAGCCCCAGCATTTT; CDR3 protein: CASSLGQGYSNQPQHF
V gene: TRBV11-2; J gene: TRBJ2-3; clone size: -; D gene: TRBD2; CDR3 DNA: TGTGCCAGCAGACAACTAGCGGGGAAAAGCACAGATACGCAGTATTTT; CDR3 protein: CASRQLAGKSTDTQYF
V gene: TRBV5-5; J gene: TRBJ2-1; clone size: many; D gene: TRBD1; CDR3 DNA: TGTGCCAGCACCTCATACAGGGGGCGTAATAGTGAGCAGTTCTTC; CDR3 protein: CASTSYRGRNSEQFF
V gene: TRBV24-1; J gene: TRBJ2-3; clone size: few; D gene: -; CDR3 DNA: TGTGCCACCGGAGGAGGGGGCACAGATACGCAGTATTTT; CDR3 protein: CATGGGGTDTQYF
V gene: TRBV10-2; J gene: TRBJ1-2; clone size: few; D gene: -; CDR3 DNA: TGCGCCAGCAGTGAGTCGACGGTAGGGGGCTATGGCTACACCTTC; CDR3 protein: CASSESTVGGYGYTF
V gene: TRBV19; J gene: TRBJ2-1; clone size: many; D gene: -; CDR3 DNA: TGTGCCAGTAGTATTTCCCGGGCCGATGAGCAGTTCTTC; CDR3 protein: CASSISRADEQFF
V gene: TRBV4-3; J gene: TRBJ2-7; clone size: few; D gene: -; CDR3 DNA: TGCGCCAGCAGCCCAGCGGTCTCCTACGAGCAGTACTTC; CDR3 protein: CASSPAVSYEQYF
V gene: TRBV27; J gene: TRBJ1-1; clone size: -; D gene: -; CDR3 DNA: TGTGCCAGCAGCCATGGGGGCGGGGGTACTGAAGCTTTCTTT; CDR3 protein: CASSHGGGGTEAFF
V gene: TRBV2; J gene: TRBJ2-1; clone size: few; D gene: TRBD2; CDR3 DNA: TGTGCCAGCAGGGGTCGGACTAGCGGGGGGACCCGTAAGCAGTTCTTC; CDR3 protein: CASRGRTSGGTRKQFF
V gene: TRBV7-8; J gene: TRBJ1-1; clone size: -; D gene: -; CDR3 DNA: TGTGCCAGCAGCCCAGCCGGGGGGGCTGAAGCTTTCTTT; CDR3 protein: CASSPAGGAEAFF
V gene: TRBV6-5; J gene: TRBJ1-1; clone size: many; D gene: -; CDR3 DNA: TGTGCCAGCAGTTACCATATCAGCGGGGGCGAGATGACTGAAGCTTTCTTT; CDR3 protein: CASSYHISGGEMTEAFF
V gene: TRBV11-2; J gene: TRBJ2-2; clone size: -; D gene: -; CDR3 DNA: TGTGCCAGCAGCTCGTCACTAGTAAGGAACACCGGGGAGCTGTTTTTT; CDR3 protein: CASSSSLVRNTGELFF
V gene: TRBV7-2; J gene: TRBJ2-1; clone size: few; D gene: -; CDR3 DNA: TGTGCCAGCAGCCCGGACCCCGAACGGAATGAGCAGTTCTTC; CDR3 protein: CASSPDPERNEQFF
V gene: TRBV18; J gene: TRBJ1-4; clone size: many; D gene: -; CDR3 DNA: TGTGCCAGCTCACCACGCCACAGTTTCTACTCAGCTTTAAATGAAAAACTGTTTTTT; CDR3 protein: CASSPRHSFYSALNEKLFF
V gene: TRBV6-5; J gene: TRBJ1-1; clone size: many; D gene: -; CDR3 DNA: TGTGCCAGCAGCCGGACGGTGAACACTGAAGCTTTCTTT; CDR3 protein: CASSRTVNTEAFF
V gene: TRBV20-1; J gene: TRBJ2-5; clone size: -; D gene: -; CDR3 DNA: TGCAGTGCTATCCGTATGGGGGACCAAGAGACCCAGTACTTC; CDR3 protein: CSAIRMGDQETQYF
V gene: TRBV6-5; J gene: TRBJ1-2; clone size: few; D gene: -; CDR3 DNA: TGTGCCAGCAGTCCTAGCACCCTCTATGGCTACACCTTC; CDR3 protein: CASSPSTLYGYTF
V gene: TRBV24-1; J gene: TRBJ1-1; clone size: many; D gene: -; CDR3 DNA: TGTGCCACCAGACAGAGTGGCTTGGACACTGAAGCTTTCTTT; CDR3 protein: CATRQSGLDTEAFF
V gene: TRBV6-1; J gene: TRBJ2-3; clone size: -; D gene: -; CDR3 DNA: TGTGCCAGCAGTGAGAGTCGGGATACGCAGTATTTT; CDR3 protein: CASSESRDTQYF
V gene: TRBV9; J gene: TRBJ1-6; clone size: few; D gene: TRBD1; CDR3 DNA: TGTGCCAGCAGCGTCTCAGGGGGCGGCAGTTCACCCCTCCACTTT; CDR3 protein: CASSVSGGGSSPLHF
V gene: TRBV5-1; J gene: TRBJ2-7; clone size: few; D gene: TRBD1; CDR3 DNA: TGCGCCAGCAGCTTCAGGGCAGGGGGCCGGTACGAGCAGTACTTC; CDR3 protein: CASSFRAGGRYEQYF
V gene: TRBV7-8; J gene: TRBJ1-4; clone size: -; D gene: -; CDR3 DNA: TGTGCCAGCAGCTTAGAGTCACGGACCCTTGCAACTAATGAAAAACTGTTTTTT; CDR3 protein: CASSLESRTLATNEKLFF
V gene: TRBV6-4; J gene: TRBJ2-3; clone size: few; D gene: TRBD1; CDR3 DNA: TGTGCCAGCAGTGACAGGGGGCCCTCAGATACGCAGTATTTT; CDR3 protein: CASSDRGPSDTQYF
V gene: TRBV7-9; J gene: TRBJ2-7; clone size: -; D gene: TRBD1; CDR3 DNA: TGTGCCAGCAGCTTGGAACAGGGGGCCACCTCCTACGAGCAGTACTTC; CDR3 protein: CASSLEQGATSYEQYF
V gene: TRBV2; J gene: TRBJ2-1; clone size: -; D gene: -; CDR3 DNA: TGTGCCAGCAAGATGCAGGGGTTTTCCTACAATGAGCAGTTCTTC; CDR3 protein: CASKMQGFSYNEQFF
V gene: TRBV7-9; J gene: TRBJ2-4; clone size: -; D gene: TRBD1; CDR3 DNA: TGTGCCAGCAGTAATACAGGGGGGACAGCCCAAAACATTCAGTACTTC; CDR3 protein: CASSNTGGTAQNIQYF
V gene: TRBV4-3; J gene: TRBJ1-5; clone size: -; D gene: -; CDR3 DNA: TGCGCCAGCAGCCAAGATGGGGGGGATTCTTTCAATCAGCCCCAGCATTTT; CDR3 protein: CASSQDGGDSFNQPQHF
V gene: TRBV4-1; J gene: TRBJ2-3; clone size: many; D gene: TRBD2; CDR3 DNA: TGCGCCAGCAGCCAAGATCGAACTAGCGGGGGGCGAACTAGCACAGATACGCAGTATTTT; CDR3 protein: CASSQDRTSGGRTSTDTQYF
V gene: TRBV10-3; J gene: TRBJ1-1; clone size: -; D gene: TRBD1; CDR3 DNA: TGTGCCATCAGACAGGGGGCTCTCAATGAAGCTTTCTTT; CDR3 protein: CAIRQGALNEAFF
V gene: TRBV7-9; J gene: TRBJ1-5; clone size: -; D gene: -; CDR3 DNA: TGTGCCAGCAGCTCTCAAGGGACCAGCAACAATCAGCCCCAGCATTTT; CDR3 protein: CASSSQGTSNNQPQHF
V gene: TRBV7-2; J gene: TRBJ1-2; clone size: few; D gene: -; CDR3 DNA: TGTGCCAGCAGCCTTGGGCCCCCTAACTATGGCTACACCTTC; CDR3 protein: CASSLGPPNYGYTF
V gene: TRBV11-3; J gene: TRBJ2-3; clone size: few; D gene: -; CDR3 DNA: TGTGCCAGCAGCTTCATGAGGGAGGATACGCAGTATTTT; CDR3 protein: CASSFMREDTQYF
V gene: TRBV20-1; J gene: TRBJ2-7; clone size: -; D gene: -; CDR3 DNA: TGCAGTGCTAGACCCCGCAGACTTCGTTCTTACGAGCAGTACTTC; CDR3 protein: CSARPRRLRSYEQYF
V gene: TRBV7-2; J gene: TRBJ1-1; clone size: -; D gene: -; CDR3 DNA: TGTGCCAGCAGCCTGACCCCCCGGGAGAACACTGAAGCTTTCTTT; CDR3 protein: CASSLTPRENTEAFF
V gene: TRBV12-3/TRBV12-4; J gene: TRBJ2-2; clone size: -; D gene: TRBD2; CDR3 DNA: TGTGCCAGCAGTTTGCGGGCGGGGGAAACCGGGGAGCTGTTTTTT; CDR3 protein: CASSLRAGETGELFF
V gene: TRBV3-1; J gene: TRBJ2-1; clone size: few; D gene: -; CDR3 DNA: TGTGCCAGCAGCCAAGGGTCCGCAGGTGGGAGGAATGAGCAGTTCTTC; CDR3 protein: CASSQGSAGGRNEQFF
V gene: TRBV11-2; J gene: TRBJ2-3; clone size: few; D gene: -; CDR3 DNA: TGTGCCAGCAGCTTGGTGGGGTACACAGATACGCAGTATTTT; CDR3 protein: CASSLVGYTDTQYF
V gene: TRBV12-3/TRBV12-4; J gene: TRBJ1-2; clone size: -; D gene: TRBD1; CDR3 DNA: TGTGCCAGCAGCTCAGGGGGAGGAACAGGCTACACCTTC; CDR3 protein: CASSSGGGTGYTF
V gene: TRBV2; J gene: TRBJ1-1; clone size: -; D gene: -; CDR3 DNA: TGTGCCCCTCAAGGTGTAGGGATGGGCAGGACTGAAGCTTTCTTT; CDR3 protein: CAPQGVGMGRTEAFF
V gene: TRBV4-3; J gene: TRBJ1-2; clone size: few; D gene: -; CDR3 DNA: TGCGCCAGCAGCCAAGCGGCTAACTATGGCTACACCTTC; CDR3 protein: CASSQAANYGYTF